The rows below give T cell receptor beta chains drawn from one sample of a study of blood T cell repertoires in COVID-19. The data were produced by immunoSEQ multiplex PCR, yet TCRdb's version contains in-frame clones alone and is incomplete. This table holds about 150,000 clones, approximately 80% found once. The specimen was peripheral blood. The receptors stem from a woman aged 50 to 65 with acute or convalescent COVID-19. CDR3s include the opening cysteine and the closing phenylalanine or tryptophan. D genes are given only for firm matches. Part of the rows lack a size; the others show once, few, many or a class for expanded clones.

>-|TRBV6-2/TRBV6-3|-|TRBJ2-7
TGTGCCAGCAGTTACTCTCAGGGTTCGGGTTCCTACGAGCAGTACTTC
CASSYSQGSGSYEQYF
>once|TRBV5-1|-|TRBJ1-2
TGCGCCAGCAGGCAACCAGACAGGAACTATGGCTACACCTTC
CASRQPDRNYGYTF
>-|TRBV7-2|TRBD1|TRBJ2-5
TGTGCCAGCAGCCCGGACAGGCGGGAGACCCAGTACTTC
CASSPDRRETQYF
>-|TRBV28|TRBD2|TRBJ2-7
TGTGCCAGTGGCGGGGAGGGCCTGGACGAGCAGTACTTC
CASGGEGLDEQYF
>-|TRBV7-3|-|TRBJ2-1
TGTGCCAGCAGCGCCCGGGACTCCAATTACAATGAGCAGTTCTTC
CASSARDSNYNEQFF
>few|TRBV28|-|TRBJ2-7
TGTGCAGGTAGGTGGGCCCCGGGCCGCAGGGTGCAGTACTTC
CAGRWAPGRRVQYF
>-|TRBV19|TRBD1|TRBJ1-5
TGTGCCAGTACCGGGACAGGTATATGGATTGGCAATCAGCCCCAGCATTTT
CASTGTGIWIGNQPQHF
>once|TRBV18|-|TRBJ1-6
TGTGCCAGCTCACCACCCTCAGGGGTAAATTCACCCCTCCACTTT
CASSPPSGVNSPLHF
>-|TRBV4-3|TRBD1|TRBJ1-5
TGCGCCAGCAGCCCGGAGGACAGGATAGTAGATCAGCCCCAGCATTTT
CASSPEDRIVDQPQHF
>-|TRBV6-5|TRBD2|TRBJ2-5
TGTGCCAGCGGAATAGCGGGGCGGGAGACCCAGTACTTC
CASGIAGRETQYF
>-|TRBV4-3|TRBD2|TRBJ2-7
TGCGCCAGCAGCCAAGATAGGAGCGGGATCAACGAGCAGTACTTC
CASSQDRSGINEQYF
>-|TRBV13|-|TRBJ2-7
TGTGCCAGCAGCCCCAGTGACACCACCTACGAGCAGTACTTC
CASSPSDTTYEQYF
>-|TRBV4-2|-|TRBJ2-5
TGTGCCAGCAGCCAGGTCAGCGAAGAGACCCAGTACTTC
CASSQVSEETQYF
>-|TRBV18|-|TRBJ2-7
TGTGCCAGCTCACCACCAAGGACACAAGTAAAGATCTACGAGCAGTACTTC
CASSPPRTQVKIYEQYF
>-|TRBV19|TRBD1|TRBJ1-2
TGTGCCAGTAGTAGGGTGGCCAGGGGGGACTATGGCTACACCTTC
CASSRVARGDYGYTF
>-|TRBV4-1|-|TRBJ1-1
TGCGCCAGCAGCCAAGATCGTCTTGGGGGCAGTGAAGCTTTCTTT
CASSQDRLGGSEAFF
>-|TRBV10-1|-|TRBJ2-7
TGCGCCAGCAGTGAAGGCGCAGGATCCCCGGTGAAGCAGTACTTC
CASSEGAGSPVKQYF
>-|TRBV2|TRBD1|TRBJ1-2
TGTGCCAGTGGACCCGGGACAGGGGTCGGTGGCTACACCTTC
CASGPGTGVGGYTF
>-|TRBV7-3|TRBD2|TRBJ2-3
TGTGCCAGCAGCCCCACCACCGGGGGGATTACGCAGTATTTT
CASSPTTGGITQYF
>medium-sized|TRBV14|TRBD1|TRBJ2-5
TGTGCCAGCAGCCAAGGACATGGACAGGGCCAAGAGACCCAGTACTTC
CASSQGHGQGQETQYF
>-|TRBV18|-|TRBJ1-2
TGTGCCAGCTCACCAAGGTCGACTGATGGCTACACCTTC
CASSPRSTDGYTF
>-|TRBV2|-|TRBJ2-2
TGTGCCAGCAGTGTTGAGGGCCTAAGGACCGGGGAGCTGTTTTTT
CASSVEGLRTGELFF
>-|TRBV5-1|-|TRBJ2-1
TGCGCCACCTCAGAAGGGAGACTTTACAATGAGCAGTTCTTC
CATSEGRLYNEQFF
>-|TRBV7-9|TRBD2|TRBJ2-7
TGTGCCAGCAGCACTGCTAGCGGGAGGCACTACGAGCAGTACTTC
CASSTASGRHYEQYF
>-|TRBV19|-|TRBJ2-1
TGTGCCAGTAGTGGGTACAGGGGGGGCGAGCAGTTCTTC
CASSGYRGGEQFF
>-|TRBV4-3|TRBD2|TRBJ2-5
TGCGCCAGCAGCCAAGCGGAAGCGGGGAACCTAGCGGGAGGAGAGACCCAGTACTTC
CASSQAEAGNLAGGETQYF
>-|TRBV28|-|TRBJ1-3
TGTGCCAGCAGCCAGACAGATAACTTTGGAAACACCATATATTTT
CASSQTDNFGNTIYF
>few|TRBV11-2|-|TRBJ2-2
TGTGCCAGCAGCCCACGTGAGGCCGGGGAGCTGTTTTTT
CASSPREAGELFF
>once|TRBV5-1|TRBD1|TRBJ1-2
TGCGCCAGCAGCTTAACTGGACAGGGGAGCTATGGCTACACCTTC
CASSLTGQGSYGYTF
>-|TRBV13|TRBD1|TRBJ2-1
TGTGCCAGCAGCTACCCTCCCGGGACAGGGGACTTCGGTGAGCAGTTCTTC
CASSYPPGTGDFGEQFF
>-|TRBV19|TRBD1|TRBJ1-1
TGTGCCAGTAACCCACAGGGGATGAACACTGAAGCTTTCTTT
CASNPQGMNTEAFF
>-|TRBV27|TRBD2|TRBJ2-1
TGTGCCAGCAGGGCCGGGACTAGCGGGAGAGGTGAGCAGTTCTTC
CASRAGTSGRGEQFF
>-|TRBV5-6|-|TRBJ2-5
TGTGCCAGCAGCCCCGGGACATCGAAAGAGACCCAGTACTTC
CASSPGTSKETQYF
>-|TRBV18|TRBD1|TRBJ1-1
TGTGCCAGCTCACGGCAGGGGGCGTATACTGAAGCTTTCTTT
CASSRQGAYTEAFF
>-|TRBV4-2|-|TRBJ1-1
TGTGCCAGCAGCCAAACTACGATGGGTGAAGCTTTCTTT
CASSQTTMGEAFF